This T cell receptor (beta chain) was identified during a study of cytomegalovirus exposure and HLA in healthy donors. V was clipped by 2 bases and J by 4 bases, with 9 bases between them. Germline V gene lookup returns CDR1 ENHRY and CDR2 SYGVKD. This CDR3 comprises 14 residues. PCR used 60 Vbeta primers and 13 Jbeta primers. The data were produced by immunoSEQ multiplex PCR, yet TCRdb's version contains in-frame clones alone and is incomplete. The sample shows more than 85,000 clones, over 80% of them seen only once. The chain couples TRBV10-3 to TRBJ1-5; no definite D call. The source of this sequence is a man aged 25 to 45 in good health and CMV-seropositive. Specimen: PBMCs. The CDR3 DNA sequence: TGTGCCATCAGTGAGCCGGGATCGAATCAGCCCCAGCATTTT. Amino acid sequence: CAISEPGSNQPQHF.